This T cell receptor beta chain was identified in a study of cytomegalovirus exposure and HLA in healthy donors. Sequencing was performed with immunoSEQ multiplex PCR; in TCRdb, only in-frame clones are kept and a portion is missing. The sample lists about 180,000 clones, approximately 87% seen once, with approximately 1.5% in the top ten. Germline CDR1 is GTSNPN and CDR2 is SVGIG (reference sequence). J lost 7 bases, V lost 2 bases, and 0 bases had no gene match. The CDR3 is made up of 11 amino acids. The sequence came from a woman under 40 in good health and CMV-seronegative. Sequenced material: PBMCs. The chain combines TRBV30 with TRBJ2-7; TRBD2 matches 9 bases. CDR3 in DNA: TGTGCCTGGAGTCTAGCGGGGGAGCAGTACTTC. Protein product: CAWSLAGEQYF.